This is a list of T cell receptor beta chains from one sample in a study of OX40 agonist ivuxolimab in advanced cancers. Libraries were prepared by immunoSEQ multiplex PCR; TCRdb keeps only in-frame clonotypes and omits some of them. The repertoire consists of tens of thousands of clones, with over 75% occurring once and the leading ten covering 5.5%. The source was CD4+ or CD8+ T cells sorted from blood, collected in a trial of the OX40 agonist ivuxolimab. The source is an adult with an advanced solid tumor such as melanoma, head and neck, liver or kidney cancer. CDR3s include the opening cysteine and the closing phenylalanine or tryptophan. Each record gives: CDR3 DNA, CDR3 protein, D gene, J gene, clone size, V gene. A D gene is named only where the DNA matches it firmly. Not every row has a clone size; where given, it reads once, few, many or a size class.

cdr3_nt: TGTGCCAGCAGCCGGACAGTGGTGGACGCCGGGGTCACAGATACGCAGTATTTT
cdr3_aa: CASSRTVVDAGVTDTQYF
d_call: NA
j_call: TRBJ2-3
clone_size: once
v_call: TRBV7-9

cdr3_nt: TGTGCCAGCAGTGTTGGGTACACTGGGGCCAACGTCCTGACTTTC
cdr3_aa: CASSVGYTGANVLTF
d_call: NA
j_call: TRBJ2-6
clone_size: few
v_call: TRBV6-1

cdr3_nt: TGTGCCAGCAGCCAAAACGTACTGACAGGGGGTAACACTGAAGCTTTCTTT
cdr3_aa: CASSQNVLTGGNTEAFF
d_call: TRBD1
j_call: TRBJ1-1
clone_size: NA
v_call: TRBV7-3

cdr3_nt: TGCAGCGTAGAAACAGGGACTGGAAACACCATATATTTT
cdr3_aa: CSVETGTGNTIYF
d_call: NA
j_call: TRBJ1-3
clone_size: NA
v_call: TRBV29-1

cdr3_nt: TGCGCCAGCAGCTTGGGGGACAGGGACTGGGGCACTGAAGCTTTCTTT
cdr3_aa: CASSLGDRDWGTEAFF
d_call: TRBD1
j_call: TRBJ1-1
clone_size: NA
v_call: TRBV5-1

cdr3_nt: TGCACCCCTGACCCTAGCGGGGGGTCTGCAGATACGCAGTATTTT
cdr3_aa: CTPDPSGGSADTQYF
d_call: NA
j_call: TRBJ2-3
clone_size: NA
v_call: TRBV1

cdr3_nt: TGTGCCAGCAGCTTAAGGCAACTCGGGAGGACCTCCTACAATGAGCAGTTCTTC
cdr3_aa: CASSLRQLGRTSYNEQFF
d_call: TRBD2
j_call: TRBJ2-1
clone_size: NA
v_call: TRBV13

cdr3_nt: TGTGCCAGCCGTTCGACTAGCGGGAGTTCAAGTGAGCAGTACTTC
cdr3_aa: CASRSTSGSSSEQYF
d_call: TRBD2
j_call: TRBJ2-7
clone_size: once
v_call: TRBV27

cdr3_nt: TGTGCCAGAAGCTCCCCCACGGGAGGGCTAAGCGAGCAGTACTTC
cdr3_aa: CARSSPTGGLSEQYF
d_call: TRBD2
j_call: TRBJ2-7
clone_size: NA
v_call: TRBV5-3

cdr3_nt: TGTGCCAGCAGCTTGTACAGTGACCCCAATGAGCAGTTCTTC
cdr3_aa: CASSLYSDPNEQFF
d_call: NA
j_call: TRBJ2-1
clone_size: NA
v_call: TRBV7-2

cdr3_nt: TGCGCCAGCAGCCAAGAAGGGGATCAGCCCCAGCATTTT
cdr3_aa: CASSQEGDQPQHF
d_call: NA
j_call: TRBJ1-5
clone_size: NA
v_call: TRBV4-3

cdr3_nt: TGTGCCAGCAGCGCGGGACAGCGGAACACTGAAGCTTTCTTT
cdr3_aa: CASSAGQRNTEAFF
d_call: TRBD1
j_call: TRBJ1-1
clone_size: NA
v_call: TRBV7-9

cdr3_nt: TGTGCCAGTATAGAGCGGGGAGGAAATCAGCCCCAGCATTTT
cdr3_aa: CASIERGGNQPQHF
d_call: NA
j_call: TRBJ1-5
clone_size: NA
v_call: TRBV19

cdr3_nt: TGCGCCAGCAGCACTGGGGGGGGCGCATATGGCTACACCTTC
cdr3_aa: CASSTGGGAYGYTF
d_call: NA
j_call: TRBJ1-2
clone_size: NA
v_call: TRBV4-1

cdr3_nt: TGTGCCAGCAGTCGGGACGGAATATTGTACATGAACACTGAAGCTTTCTTT
cdr3_aa: CASSRDGILYMNTEAFF
d_call: NA
j_call: TRBJ1-1
clone_size: NA
v_call: TRBV7-8

cdr3_nt: TGCGCCAGCAGCTTGATCCAGGGGGCCCACAACTATCAGCCCCAGCATTTT
cdr3_aa: CASSLIQGAHNYQPQHF
d_call: TRBD1
j_call: TRBJ1-5
clone_size: once
v_call: TRBV5-1